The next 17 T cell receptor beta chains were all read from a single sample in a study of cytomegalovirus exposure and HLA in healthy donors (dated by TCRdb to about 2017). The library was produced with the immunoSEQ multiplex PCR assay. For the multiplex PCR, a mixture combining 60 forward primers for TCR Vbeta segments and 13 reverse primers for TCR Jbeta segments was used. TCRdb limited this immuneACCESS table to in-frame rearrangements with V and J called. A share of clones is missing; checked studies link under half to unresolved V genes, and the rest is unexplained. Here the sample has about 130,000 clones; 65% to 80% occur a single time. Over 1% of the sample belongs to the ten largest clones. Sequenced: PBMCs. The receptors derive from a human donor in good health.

DNA for the CDR3: TGCAGCGTCATGGGACTAGCGGGGTTTTTGAGCTCCTACAATGAGCAGTTCTTC. Translating it yields CSVMGLAGFLSSYNEQFF. The V call is TRBV29-1, the J call TRBJ2-1; 13 bases are shared with TRBD2. J was trimmed by 0 bases and V by 6 bases; bases with no gene match: 11. Germline CDR1 is SQVTM and CDR2 is ANQGSEA. This CDR3 is 18 amino acids long.

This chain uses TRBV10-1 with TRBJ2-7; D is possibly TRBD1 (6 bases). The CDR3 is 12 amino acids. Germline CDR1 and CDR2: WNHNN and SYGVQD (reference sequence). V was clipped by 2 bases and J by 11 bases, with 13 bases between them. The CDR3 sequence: CASSEQGRVKYF. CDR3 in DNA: TGCGCCAGCAGTGAGCAGGGGAGAGTGAAGTACTTC.

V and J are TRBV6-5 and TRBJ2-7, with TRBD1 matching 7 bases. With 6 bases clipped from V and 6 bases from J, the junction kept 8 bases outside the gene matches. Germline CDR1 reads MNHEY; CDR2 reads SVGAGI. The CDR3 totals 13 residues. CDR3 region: CASSTGARGEQYF. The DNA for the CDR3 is TGTGCCAGCAGCACAGGGGCAAGGGGCGAGCAGTACTTC.

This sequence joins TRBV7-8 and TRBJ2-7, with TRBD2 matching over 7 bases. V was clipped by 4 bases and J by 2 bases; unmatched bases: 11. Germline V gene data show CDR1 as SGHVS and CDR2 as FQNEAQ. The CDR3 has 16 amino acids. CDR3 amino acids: CASSSARGTGPYEQYF. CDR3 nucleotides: TGTGCCAGCAGCTCCGCGCGGGGGACTGGACCCTACGAGCAGTACTTC. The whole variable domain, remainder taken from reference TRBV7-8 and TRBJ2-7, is GAGVSQSPRYKVAKRGQDVALRCDPISGHVSLFWYQQALGQGPEFLTYFQNEAQLDKSGLPSDRFFAERPEGSVSTLKIQRTQQEDSAVYLCASSSARGTGPYEQYFGPGTRLTVT.

This CDR3 is CASSPRRFQDSPLHF. Here the CDR3 DNA reads TGTGCCAGCTCACCACGGCGTTTTCAGGATTCACCCCTCCACTTT. The V and J genes are TRBV18 and TRBJ1-6; no reliable D call. V was trimmed by 1 base and J by 8 bases, leaving 12 bases between them. The CDR3 runs 15 residues. Germline V gives CDR1 KGHSH, CDR2 LQKENI.

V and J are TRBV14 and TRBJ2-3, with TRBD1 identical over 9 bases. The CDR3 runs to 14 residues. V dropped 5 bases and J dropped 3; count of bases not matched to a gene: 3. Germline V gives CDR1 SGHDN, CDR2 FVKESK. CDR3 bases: TGTGCCAGCAGCGGGACAGGGTATACAGATACGCAGTATTTT. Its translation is CASSGTGYTDTQYF.

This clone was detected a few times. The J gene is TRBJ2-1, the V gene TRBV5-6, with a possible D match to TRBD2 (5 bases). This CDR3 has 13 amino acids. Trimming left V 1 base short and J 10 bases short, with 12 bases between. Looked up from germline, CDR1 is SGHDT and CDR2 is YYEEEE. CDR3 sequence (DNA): TGTGCCAGCAGCTTGTGGGCGAGAGGGGAGCAGTTCTTC. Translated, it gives CASSLWARGEQFF.

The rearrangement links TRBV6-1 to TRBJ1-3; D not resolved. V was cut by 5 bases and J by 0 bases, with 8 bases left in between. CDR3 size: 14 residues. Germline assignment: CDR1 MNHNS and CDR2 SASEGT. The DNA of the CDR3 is TGTGCCAGCAGTACTCAGCGCTCTGGAAACACCATATATTTT. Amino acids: CASSTQRSGNTIYF.

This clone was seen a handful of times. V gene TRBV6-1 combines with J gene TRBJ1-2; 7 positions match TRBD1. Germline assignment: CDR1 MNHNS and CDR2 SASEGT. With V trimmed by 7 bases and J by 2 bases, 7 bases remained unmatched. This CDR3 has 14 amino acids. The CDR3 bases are TGTGCCAGCAAACCGGGACAGACCAACTATGGCTACACCTTC. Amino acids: CASKPGQTNYGYTF.

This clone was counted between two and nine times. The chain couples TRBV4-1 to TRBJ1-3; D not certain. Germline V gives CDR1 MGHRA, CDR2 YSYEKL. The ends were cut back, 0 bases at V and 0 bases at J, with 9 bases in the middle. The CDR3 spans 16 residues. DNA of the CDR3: TGCGCCAGCAGCCAAGACAATTGGAGCTCTGGAAACACCATATATTTT. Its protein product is CASSQDNWSSGNTIYF.

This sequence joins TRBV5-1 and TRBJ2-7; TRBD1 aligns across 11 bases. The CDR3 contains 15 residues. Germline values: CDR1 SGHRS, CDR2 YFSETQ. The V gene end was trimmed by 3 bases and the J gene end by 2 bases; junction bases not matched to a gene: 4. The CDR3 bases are TGCGCCAGCAGCTATGGGACAGGGGGTCCCTACGAGCAGTACTTC. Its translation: CASSYGTGGPYEQYF.

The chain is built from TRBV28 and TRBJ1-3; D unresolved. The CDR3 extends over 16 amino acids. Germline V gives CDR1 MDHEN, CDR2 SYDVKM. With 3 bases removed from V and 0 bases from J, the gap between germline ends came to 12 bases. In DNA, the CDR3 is TGTGCCAGCAGTTTCGGTTATGATTTCTCTGGAAACACCATATATTTT. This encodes CASSFGYDFSGNTIYF.

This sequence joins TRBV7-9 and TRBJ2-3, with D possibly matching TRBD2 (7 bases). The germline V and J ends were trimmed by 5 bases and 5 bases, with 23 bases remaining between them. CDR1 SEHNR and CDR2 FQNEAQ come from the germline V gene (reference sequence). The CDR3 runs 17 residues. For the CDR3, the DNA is TGTGCCAGCAGCGCCCCCTTCGTGGGGGGGGCTGGAGATACGCAGTATTTT. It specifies CASSAPFVGGAGDTQYF.

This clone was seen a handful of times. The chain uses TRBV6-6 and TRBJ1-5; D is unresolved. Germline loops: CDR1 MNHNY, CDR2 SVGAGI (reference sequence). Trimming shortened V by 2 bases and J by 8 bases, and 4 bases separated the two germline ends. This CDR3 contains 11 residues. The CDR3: CASSYPEPQHF. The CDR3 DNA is TGTGCCAGCAGTTACCCGGAGCCCCAGCATTTT.

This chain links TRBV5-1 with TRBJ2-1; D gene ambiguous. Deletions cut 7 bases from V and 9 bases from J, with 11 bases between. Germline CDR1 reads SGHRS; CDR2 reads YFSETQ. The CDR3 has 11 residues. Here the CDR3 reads CASGSVVEQFF. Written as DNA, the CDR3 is TGCGCCAGCGGCTCAGTTGTTGAGCAGTTCTTC.

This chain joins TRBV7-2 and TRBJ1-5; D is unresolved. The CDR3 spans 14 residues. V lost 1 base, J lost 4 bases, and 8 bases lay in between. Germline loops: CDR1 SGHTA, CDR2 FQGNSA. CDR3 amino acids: CASSLDGLNQPQHF. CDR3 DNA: TGTGCCAGCAGCTTAGACGGGTTAAATCAGCCCCAGCATTTT.

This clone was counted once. This chain's CDR3 is CASSFHRGPVNEQFF. The CDR3 DNA sequence: TGTGCCAGCAGTTTTCACAGGGGGCCCGTCAATGAGCAGTTCTTC. The chain is built from TRBV6-5 and TRBJ2-1; 9 bases align to TRBD1. Per the germline V gene, CDR1 is MNHEY and CDR2 is SVGAGI. V shed 4 bases, J shed 6 bases, and the junction held 7 bases outside the gene matches. The CDR3 covers 15 residues.